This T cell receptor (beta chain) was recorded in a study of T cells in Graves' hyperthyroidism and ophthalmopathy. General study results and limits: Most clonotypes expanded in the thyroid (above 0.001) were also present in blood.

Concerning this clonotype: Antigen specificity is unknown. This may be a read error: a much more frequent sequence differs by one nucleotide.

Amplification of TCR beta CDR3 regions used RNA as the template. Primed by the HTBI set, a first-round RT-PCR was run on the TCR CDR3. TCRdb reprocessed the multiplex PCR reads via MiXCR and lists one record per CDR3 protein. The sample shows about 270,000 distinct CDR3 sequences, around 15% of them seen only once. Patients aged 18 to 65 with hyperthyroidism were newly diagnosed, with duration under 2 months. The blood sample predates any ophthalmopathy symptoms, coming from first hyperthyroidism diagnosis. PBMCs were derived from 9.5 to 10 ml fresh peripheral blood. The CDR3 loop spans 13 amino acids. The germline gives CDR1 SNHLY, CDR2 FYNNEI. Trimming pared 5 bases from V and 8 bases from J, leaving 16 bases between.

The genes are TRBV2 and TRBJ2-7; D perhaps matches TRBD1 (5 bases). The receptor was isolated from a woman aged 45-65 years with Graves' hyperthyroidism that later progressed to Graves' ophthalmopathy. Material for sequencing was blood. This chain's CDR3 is CASSLFRQNKQYF. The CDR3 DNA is TGTGCCAGCAGTTTGTTCCGACAGAACAAGCAGTACTTC.